These 11 T cell receptor beta chains were all obtained from the same sample, sequenced in a study of T cell responses to AZD1222 COVID-19 vaccine. The repertoire was sequenced with immunoSEQ multiplex PCR; TCRdb's copy has only in-frame clones and lacks some. The sample includes tens of thousands of clones, roughly 90% of them seen just once. Sequencing used peripheral blood, obtained 28 days after the second AZD1222 dose. Receptors originate from an adult who received the AZD1222 COVID-19 vaccine.

This chain joins TRBV11-3 and TRBJ2-3; 7 nucleotides agree with TRBD1. V lost 3 bases and J lost 0; bases outside the gene matches: 9. There are 17 residues in the CDR3. Per germline, CDR1 SGHNT and CDR2 YENEEA. The CDR3 DNA sequence: TGTGCCAGCAGCTTTCAGGGGGTAGGTTGGAGCACAGATACGCAGTATTTT. Residues: CASSFQGVGWSTDTQYF. Variable domain in full (rest from reference TRBV11-3 and TRBJ2-3): EAGVVQSPRYKIIEKKQPVAFWCNPISGHNTLYWYLQNLGQGPELLIRYENEEAVDDSQLPKDRFSAERLKGVDSTLKIQPAELGDSAVYLCASSFQGVGWSTDTQYFGPGTRLTVL.

This clone has only one observation. The V gene is TRBV4-2, the J gene TRBJ2-7; 7 nucleotides line up with TRBD2. Per the germline V gene, CDR1 is LGHNA and CDR2 is YNFKEQ. There are 16 residues in the CDR3. Unmatched junction bases numbered 10, after V lost 3 bases and J lost 2 bases. The CDR3 sequence: CASSQDIAGQTYEQYF. In DNA form, the CDR3 reads TGTGCCAGCAGCCAGGACATAGCGGGCCAGACCTACGAGCAGTACTTC.

This clone came up once. The gene calls are TRBV10-3 and TRBJ1-2, with TRBD1 matching over 10 bases. The CDR3 length is 17 residues. Germline V gene data show CDR1 as ENHRY and CDR2 as SYGVKD. After removal of 7 bases from V and 0 bases from J, the junction contained 11 bases not matched to a gene. The CDR3 bases are TGTGCCATCACCTCCGGACAGGGGGGAATAGCTAACTATGGCTACACCTTC. Protein sequence: CAITSGQGGIANYGYTF.

The rearrangement joins TRBV7-8 to TRBJ1-6; TRBD1 is a possible D gene (6 bases). The germline V gene has CDR1 SGHVS and CDR2 FQNEAQ. Trimming pared 5 bases from V and 9 bases from J, leaving 14 bases between. The CDR3 has 14 residues. This CDR3 reads CASSHGQSGSPLHF. CDR3 DNA: TGTGCCAGCAGCCATGGACAGAGTGGTTCACCCCTCCACTTT.

The rearrangement joins TRBV11-2 to TRBJ1-3, with 7 bases aligning to TRBD1. The CDR3 runs 15 residues. The V gene's germline CDR1 is SGHAT and CDR2 FQNNGV. The V gene end was trimmed by 4 bases and the J gene end by 0 bases; junction bases not matched to a gene: 3. The CDR3 DNA is TGTGCCAGCAGCTCGGGACAGAGCTCTGGAAACACCATATATTTT. Encoded protein: CASSSGQSSGNTIYF.

The V call is TRBV6-6, the J call TRBJ2-5; possible D gene TRBD2, 5 bases. The germline CDR1 and CDR2 sequences are MNHNY and SVGAGI (reference sequence). Trimming left V 6 bases short and J 5 bases short, with 10 bases between. The CDR3 is made up of 12 amino acids. In DNA form, the CDR3 reads TGTGCCAGCAGACTAGGGCAGGAGACCCAGTACTTC. This translates into CASRLGQETQYF.

The chain carries TRBV6-5 and TRBJ1-1, with D tentatively TRBD1 (6 bases). CDR3 length: 14 amino acids. V lost 7 bases, J lost 3 bases, and 15 bases lay in between. Germline V CDR1 and CDR2: MNHEY, SVGAGI. This CDR3 reads CASTHRDPDTEAFF. The DNA for the CDR3 is TGTGCCAGCACCCACAGGGATCCAGACACTGAAGCTTTCTTT.

The CDR3 protein is CANSFRTEGGKNIQYF. The CDR3 DNA follows: TGTGCCAACTCCTTTCGAACTGAGGGGGGCAAAAACATTCAGTACTTC. This chain joins TRBV2 and TRBJ2-4; TRBD1 or TRBD2 may be the D gene (6 bases each). CDR1 and CDR2 (germline): SNHLY, FYNNEI. V was clipped by 10 bases and J by 3 bases, with 22 bases between them. The CDR3 totals 16 residues.

The chain is built from TRBV4-2 and TRBJ2-1; a possible D gene is TRBD2 (7 bases). Germline V gene data show CDR1 as LGHNA and CDR2 as YNFKEQ. The CDR3 runs 16 residues. V gave up 2 bases and J gave up 5 bases, with 16 bases separating them. The CDR3 sequence: CASSQRGGGINNEQFF. In nucleotides, the CDR3 is TGTGCCAGCAGCCAAAGAGGCGGGGGCATCAACAATGAGCAGTTCTTC.

This rearrangement joins TRBV28 to TRBJ1-4; D ambiguous. Germline lookup yields CDR1 MDHEN and CDR2 SYDVKM. The V gene lost 6 bases and the J gene lost 0 bases, with 11 bases spanning the gap. CDR3 size: 15 residues. CDR3: CASSYMSATNEKLFF. CDR3 bases: TGTGCCAGCAGCTACATGTCTGCAACTAATGAAAAACTGTTTTTT.

The V gene is TRBV5-1, the J gene TRBJ1-4, with D unclear. This CDR3 is 16 amino acids long. The V end was cut by 4 bases, the J end by 5 bases, with 18 bases between. Germline V gives CDR1 SGHRS, CDR2 YFSETQ. CDR3 region: CASSRRVRVENEKLFF. CDR3 DNA: TGCGCCAGCAGCCGGAGAGTTAGGGTCGAAAATGAAAAACTGTTTTTT.